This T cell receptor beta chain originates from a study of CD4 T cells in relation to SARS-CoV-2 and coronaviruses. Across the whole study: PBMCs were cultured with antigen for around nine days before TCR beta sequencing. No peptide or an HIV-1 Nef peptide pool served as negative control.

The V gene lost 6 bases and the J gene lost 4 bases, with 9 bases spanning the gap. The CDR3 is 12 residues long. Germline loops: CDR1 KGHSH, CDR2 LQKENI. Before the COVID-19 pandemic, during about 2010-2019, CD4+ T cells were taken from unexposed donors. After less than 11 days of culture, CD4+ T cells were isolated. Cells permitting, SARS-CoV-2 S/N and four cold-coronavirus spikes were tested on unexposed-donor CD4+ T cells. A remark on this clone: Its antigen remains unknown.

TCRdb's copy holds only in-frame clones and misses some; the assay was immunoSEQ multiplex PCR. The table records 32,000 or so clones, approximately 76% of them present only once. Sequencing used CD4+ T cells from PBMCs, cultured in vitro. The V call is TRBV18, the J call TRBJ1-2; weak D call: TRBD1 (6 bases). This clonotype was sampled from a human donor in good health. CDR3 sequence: CASSGDIYGYTF. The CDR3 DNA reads TGTGCCAGCTCTGGGGACATCTATGGCTACACCTTC. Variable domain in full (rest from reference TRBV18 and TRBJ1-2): NAGVMQNPRHLVRRRGQEARLRCSPMKGHSHVYWYRQLPEEGLKFMVYLQKENIIDESGMPKERFSAEFPKEGPSILRIQQVVRGDSAAYFCASSGDIYGYTFGSGTRLTVV.